The T cell receptor beta chain under discussion was sequenced for a study of early stage breast cancer tumors (dated by TCRdb to the late 2010s). For the wider study: Of the approximately 15 invasive breast tumors, roughly eleven were found to be estrogen receptor-positive, progesterone receptor-positive and HER2-negative. A read coverage of roughly 10-fold per sample was achieved on average. About 70% of the 12 ER+/PR+/HER2- tumors were invasive ductal carcinomas, while the other four were invasive lobular carcinomas. The samples as a whole yielded under 3,500,000 detected templates, corresponding to about 1.1 million unique clonotypes. Overall results and qualifications from the work: Bulk genomic DNA sequencing of unsorted cells missed chain pairing and functional markers such as CD4, CD8 and FOXP3. Tumors showed around 2.7-fold higher T cell density and higher clonality than adjacent normal breast tissue. Enriched TCRB sequences shared across patients were mostly commonly generated sequences, unlikely to play an important role in the tumor microenvironment. The small cohort size prevented analysis by tumor subtype. Greater similarity was observed between blood and normal breast repertoires than between blood and tumor repertoires, and tumor was distinguished from normal in about 85% of the 16 patients when each tissue was compared with blood.

Reading the germline V gene gives CDR1 SGHTA and CDR2 FQGTGA. The CDR3 goes from the cysteine to the phenylalanine over 16 residues. Only the CDR3 portion is preserved as DNA: 48 bases, with reading frame beginning at the first base. V ends up 5 bases short and J 2 bases short, with an unmatched junction base count of 8. This clone was picked up a small number of times. Its antigen remains undetermined. The sample holds no much larger clone one base away, and base qualities are not on file. Two independent genomic DNA replicates were amplified for each sample, with roughly 0.5 ug used for blood and approximately 1.5 ug for tumor or normal breast. TCRB sequencing of genomic DNA was carried out with the ImmunoSeq Intro kit according to the manufacturer's instructions. For absolute quantification, the roughly 30-cycle multiplex PCR included proprietary primers along with spike-in control sequences. Single-end 150-bp reads were used to sequence an 87-bp fragment spanning the CDR3 and the flanking V and J genes. Each lane of an Illumina MiSeq using version 3.0 chemistry carried seven multiplexed samples, with two replicates per sample. As for the original processing: Raw data were processed by the vendor's proprietary pipeline, with both replicates merged into one result per sample. Clonotypes were defined as productive rearrangements sharing the V-gene family, CDR3 amino acid sequence and J-gene segment. Clonality was calculated as 1 minus the normalized Shannon entropy (Pielou evenness) of TCRB abundances. T cell density was estimated as total templates divided by the number of input cells, with the number of input cells inferred from the DNA input amount. Recon with default parameters was used to estimate total repertoire diversity and clonality. Tumor-enriched clonotypes were defined as having over 0.1% abundance in tumor and at least 32-fold higher abundance than in normal breast. TCRdb re-hosts the immuneACCESS table, in-frame sequences only. Its copies lack some clones; in the studies checked, an unresolved V gene accounts for under half of them, and the cause for the rest is not known. D and trimming were read from the DNA, whereas the V and J calls and clone size are those reported in that table. This sample has fewer than 90,000 clones in its table, and 70% to 85% of those were observed once. Approximately 3.7% of the sample comes from the top ten.

The study profiled bulk TCR beta-chain repertoires in matched peripheral blood, tumor and adjacent normal breast tissue taken from about 15 patients with early-stage breast cancer. Before surgery, about 5-11 mL of whole blood was collected into EDTA tubes and then processed within 2 hours. Peripheral blood mononuclear cells were isolated by Ficoll-Paque centrifugation in SepMate-50 tubes. For storage in liquid nitrogen, PBMCs were cryopreserved as aliquots of 2 to 4 million cells in around 90% FBS with around 10% DMSO. Genomic DNA was extracted with the Qiagen AllPrep DNA/RNA Mini kit. Recombination joined TRBV7-3 with TRBJ2-2, with 7 bases in between that match TRBD1. The source material was blood. This sequence originates from a person between 55 and 69 years old with breast cancer. The base sequence is TGTGCCAGCAGCCCCGTGACAGGGATTAACACCGGGGAGCTGTTTTTT. It specifies CASSPVTGINTGELFF.